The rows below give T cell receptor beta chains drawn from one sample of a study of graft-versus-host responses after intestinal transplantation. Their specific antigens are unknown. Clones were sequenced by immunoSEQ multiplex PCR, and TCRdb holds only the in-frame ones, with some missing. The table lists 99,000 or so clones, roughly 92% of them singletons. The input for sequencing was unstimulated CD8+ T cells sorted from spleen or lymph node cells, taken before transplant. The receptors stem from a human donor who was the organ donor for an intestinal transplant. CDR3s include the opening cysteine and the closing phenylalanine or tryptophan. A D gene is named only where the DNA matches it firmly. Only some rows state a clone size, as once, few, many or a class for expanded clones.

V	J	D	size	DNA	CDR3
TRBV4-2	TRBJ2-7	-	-	TGTGCCAGCAGCCCCACGTGGGAAGCGGGCCGGTACGAGCAGTACTTC	CASSPTWEAGRYEQYF
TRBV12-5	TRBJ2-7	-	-	TGTGCTAGTGGTAGGTCGGAACAGGGACGTAACGAGCAGTACTTC	CASGRSEQGRNEQYF
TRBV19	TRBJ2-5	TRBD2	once	TGTGCCAGTAGTATTTTGGGCGGGGGGGTTCAAGAGACCCAGTACTTC	CASSILGGGVQETQYF
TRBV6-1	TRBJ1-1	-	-	TGTGCCAGCAGTGAAGACCTAACGAACACTGAAGCTTTCTTT	CASSEDLTNTEAFF
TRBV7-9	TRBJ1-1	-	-	TGTGCCAGCAGCTCCGGGTGGACTGAAGCTTTCTTT	CASSSGWTEAFF
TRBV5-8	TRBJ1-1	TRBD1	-	TGTGCCAGCAGCCTCACCCACAGGGGTTCTGAAGCTTTCTTT	CASSLTHRGSEAFF
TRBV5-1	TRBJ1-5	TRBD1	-	TGCGCCAGCAGCCGATCGACAGGGAGGAGGGGGCCCCAGCATTTT	CASSRSTGRRGPQHF
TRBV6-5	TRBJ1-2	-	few	TGTGCCAGCCGGGAAGGCTACACCTTC	CASREGYTF
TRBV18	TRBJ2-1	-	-	TGTGCCAGCTCACCCGAAGGGAGGAGCTCCTACAATGAGCAGTTCTTC	CASSPEGRSSYNEQFF
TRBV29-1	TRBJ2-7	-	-	TGCAGCGTTGAAGATCTACAGGGCGCTTCCTACGAGCAGTACTTC	CSVEDLQGASYEQYF
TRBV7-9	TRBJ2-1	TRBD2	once	TGTGCCAGCAGCGCACTGACTAGCGGGGGGGCCTATGAGCAGTTCTTC	CASSALTSGGAYEQFF
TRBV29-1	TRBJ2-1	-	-	TGCAGCGTCCCCTTTCGGTATGAGCAGTTCTTC	CSVPFRYEQFF
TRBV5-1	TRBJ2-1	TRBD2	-	TGCGCCAGCAGCTTAGGGGCTAGCGGGGAGACAGATTACAATGAGCAGTTCTTC	CASSLGASGETDYNEQFF
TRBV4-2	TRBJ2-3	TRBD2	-	TGTGCCAGCAGCCGATTAGCGGGAGGAAGAGGGACAGCAAAAACAGATACGCAGTATTTT	CASSRLAGGRGTAKTDTQYF
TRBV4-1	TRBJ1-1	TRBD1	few	TGCGCCAGCAGCAGGACAGGTGTTGAAGCTTTCTTT	CASSRTGVEAFF
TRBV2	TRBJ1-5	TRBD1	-	TGTGCCAGCAGTGAGGCCCCACAGGGGAGTCAGCCCCAGCATTTT	CASSEAPQGSQPQHF
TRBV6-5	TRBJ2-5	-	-	TGTGCCAGCAGTTACTCGCCAGGTTCGTCGGAGACCCAGTACTTC	CASSYSPGSSETQYF
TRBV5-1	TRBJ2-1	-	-	TGCGCCAGCAACCCCCAAGTAGCGGACTACAATGAGCAGTTCTTC	CASNPQVADYNEQFF
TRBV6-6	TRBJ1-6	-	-	TGTGCCAGCAGTTATTTTGGGCGTTCACCCCTCCACTTT	CASSYFGRSPLHF
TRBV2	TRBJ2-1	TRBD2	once	TGTGCCAGCAGTGATTCCCCTGGTCTGACTAGCGGATACAATGAGCAGTTCTTC	CASSDSPGLTSGYNEQFF
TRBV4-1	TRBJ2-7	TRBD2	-	TGCGCCAGCAGCCAAGACCGGGACCCTTGGCGGGAGGGTTCGTGGGAGCAGTACTTC	CASSQDRDPWREGSWEQYF
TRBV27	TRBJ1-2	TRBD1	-	TGTGCCAGCAGTTTCCGACAGGGGGCTTATGGCTACACCTTC	CASSFRQGAYGYTF
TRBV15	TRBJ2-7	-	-	TGTGCCACCAGGGCCGGGACTTCAAGCTACGAGCAGTACTTC	CATRAGTSSYEQYF
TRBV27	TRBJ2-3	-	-	TGTGCCAGCAGTTCGGGTTTTAGCACAGATACGCAGTATTTT	CASSSGFSTDTQYF
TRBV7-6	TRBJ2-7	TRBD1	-	TGTGCCAGCAGCGCGGGACAGGGGATGAACTACGAGCAGTACTTC	CASSAGQGMNYEQYF
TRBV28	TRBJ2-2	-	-	TGTGCCAGCCGCCACGCACTAGCTGGGGAGCTGTTTTTT	CASRHALAGELFF
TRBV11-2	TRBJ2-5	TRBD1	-	TGTGCCAGCAGCTGGACAGGGTCAGGATACGAGACCCAGTACTTC	CASSWTGSGYETQYF
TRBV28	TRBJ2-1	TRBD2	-	TGTGCCAGCAGCGAGCGACTAGCGGGTACCTACAATGAGCAGTTCTTC	CASSERLAGTYNEQFF
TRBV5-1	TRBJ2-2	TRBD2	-	TGCGCCAGCAGCTTAGCGGGGACCGGGGAGCTGTTTTTT	CASSLAGTGELFF
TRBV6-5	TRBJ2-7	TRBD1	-	TGTGCCAGCAGCACCGCGACAGGGGGGAACTACGAGCAGTACTTC	CASSTATGGNYEQYF
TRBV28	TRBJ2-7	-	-	TGTGCCAGCAGTCTCCCCCGGGGTAGTTTCGACGAGCAGTACTTC	CASSLPRGSFDEQYF
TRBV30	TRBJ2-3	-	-	TGTGCCTGGGATGGACAGACCACAGATACGCAGTATTTT	CAWDGQTTDTQYF
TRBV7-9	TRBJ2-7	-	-	TGTGCCAGCAGCTTTGCGGGCGAGCAGTACTTC	CASSFAGEQYF
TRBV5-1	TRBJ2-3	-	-	TGCGCCAGCAGCCTCCTAGATCACAGGGTCGTAGGCACAGATACGCAGTATTTT	CASSLLDHRVVGTDTQYF
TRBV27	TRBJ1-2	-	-	TGTGCCAGCAGTTTCTCTGGTCCGGGTTTATATGGCTACACCTTC	CASSFSGPGLYGYTF
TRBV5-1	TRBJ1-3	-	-	TGCGCCAGCAGCTCGGGAGGAACGGGAAACACCATATATTTT	CASSSGGTGNTIYF
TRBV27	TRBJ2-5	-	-	TGTGCCAGCAGCGGTATGGCAGGGGCTGAGACCCAGTACTTC	CASSGMAGAETQYF
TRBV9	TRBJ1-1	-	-	TGTGCCAGCAGCGCCCGATCGTCATTAACCGGGGACACTGAAGCTTTCTTT	CASSARSSLTGDTEAFF
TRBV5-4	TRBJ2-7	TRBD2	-	TGTGCCAGCAGCGCGGGACTAGTTTTCTACGAGCAGTACTTC	CASSAGLVFYEQYF
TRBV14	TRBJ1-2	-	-	TGTGCCAGCAGCCCCGGGACACATAACTATGGCTACACCTTC	CASSPGTHNYGYTF
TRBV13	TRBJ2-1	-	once	TGTGCCAGCAGCTTCGGTAGGGGCAATGAGCAGTTCTTC	CASSFGRGNEQFF
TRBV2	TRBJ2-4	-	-	TGTGCCAGCAGTCCCTTAGCCAAAAACATTCAGTACTTC	CASSPLAKNIQYF
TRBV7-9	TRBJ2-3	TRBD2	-	TGTGCCAGCAGCTTAGGCCTAGCGGGGGGAGTAGATACGCAGTATTTT	CASSLGLAGGVDTQYF
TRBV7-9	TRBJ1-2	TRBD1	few	TGTGCCAGCAGCTTAGCGCCAATACAAAGACAGGGATCTGGCTACACCTTC	CASSLAPIQRQGSGYTF
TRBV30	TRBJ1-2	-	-	TGTGCCTGGAGGGATTACCGGACCTCGGGACATACCTTC	CAWRDYRTSGHTF
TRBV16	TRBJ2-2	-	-	TGTGCCAGCAGCCAATATCGACAGGTGACGAACGGGGAGCTGTTTTTT	CASSQYRQVTNGELFF
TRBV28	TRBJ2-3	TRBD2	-	TGTGCCAGCAGTTTAATAGTAGCGGGACCCACAGATACGCAGTATTTT	CASSLIVAGPTDTQYF